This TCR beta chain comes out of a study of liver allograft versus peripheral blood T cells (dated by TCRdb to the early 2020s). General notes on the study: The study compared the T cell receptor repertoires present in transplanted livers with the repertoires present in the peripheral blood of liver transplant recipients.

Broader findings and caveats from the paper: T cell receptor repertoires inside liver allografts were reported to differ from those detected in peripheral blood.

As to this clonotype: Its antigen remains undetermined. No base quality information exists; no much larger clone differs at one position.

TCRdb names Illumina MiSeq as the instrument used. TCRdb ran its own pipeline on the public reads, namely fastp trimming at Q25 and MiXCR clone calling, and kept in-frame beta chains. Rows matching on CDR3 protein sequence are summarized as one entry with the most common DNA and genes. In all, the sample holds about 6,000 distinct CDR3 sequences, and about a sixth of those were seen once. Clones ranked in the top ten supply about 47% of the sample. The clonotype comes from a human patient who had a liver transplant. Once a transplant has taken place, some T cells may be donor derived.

The CDR3 is CASIGTRDRASEQYF. The DNA reads as follows: TGTGCCAGCATTGGGACCCGGGACAGGGCTTCCGAGCAGTACTTC. The chain was built from TRBV12-3 or TRBV12-4 and TRBJ2-7; 9 bases in between match TRBD1. Including cysteine and phenylalanine, the CDR3 has 15 amino acids. Only the CDR3 DNA stays, 45 bases, in frame from base 1. Trimming takes 7 bases off V and 6 bases off J; junction bases not matched to a gene: 13.